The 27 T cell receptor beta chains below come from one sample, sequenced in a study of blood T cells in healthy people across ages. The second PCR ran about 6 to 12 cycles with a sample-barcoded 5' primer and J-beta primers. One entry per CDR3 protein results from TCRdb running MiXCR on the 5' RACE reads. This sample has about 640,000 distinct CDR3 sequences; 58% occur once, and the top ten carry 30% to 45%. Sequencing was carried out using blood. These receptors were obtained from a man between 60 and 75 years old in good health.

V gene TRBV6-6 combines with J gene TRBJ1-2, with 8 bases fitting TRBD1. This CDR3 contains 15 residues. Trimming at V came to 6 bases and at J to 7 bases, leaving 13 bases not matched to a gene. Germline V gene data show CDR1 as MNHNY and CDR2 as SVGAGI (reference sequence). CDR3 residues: CASRDQDRDSSGYTF. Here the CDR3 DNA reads TGTGCCAGCAGAGATCAGGACAGGGACAGCAGTGGCTACACCTTC.

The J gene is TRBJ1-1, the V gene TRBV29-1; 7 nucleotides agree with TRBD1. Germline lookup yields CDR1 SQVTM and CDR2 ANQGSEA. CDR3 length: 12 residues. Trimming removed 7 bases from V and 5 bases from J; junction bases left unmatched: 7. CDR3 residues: CSGETGPTEAFF. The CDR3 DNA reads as TGCAGCGGGGAGACAGGGCCGACTGAAGCTTTCTTT.

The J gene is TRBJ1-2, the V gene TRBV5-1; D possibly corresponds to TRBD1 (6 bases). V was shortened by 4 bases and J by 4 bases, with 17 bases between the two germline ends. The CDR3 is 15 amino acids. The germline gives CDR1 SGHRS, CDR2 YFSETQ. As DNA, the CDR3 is TGCGCCAGCAGCCTGGCGGGGGGGCAGAGCTATGGCTACACCTTC. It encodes CASSLAGGQSYGYTF.

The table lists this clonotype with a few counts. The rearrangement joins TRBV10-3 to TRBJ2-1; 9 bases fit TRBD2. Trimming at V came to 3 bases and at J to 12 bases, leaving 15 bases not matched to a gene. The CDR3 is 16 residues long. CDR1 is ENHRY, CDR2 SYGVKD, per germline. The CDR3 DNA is TGTGCCATCAGTGAACCTGCGGGACTAGCCGGCATGGGGCAGTTCTTC. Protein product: CAISEPAGLAGMGQFF.

The CDR3 nucleotides are TGCGCCAGCAGCCAAGAAGAGGGGAAATACGAGCAGTACTTC. This translates into CASSQEEGKYEQYF. This chain uses TRBV4-1 with TRBJ2-7; either TRBD1 or TRBD2 may supply D (5 bases each). The CDR3 is 14 residues long. V lost 0 bases, J lost 4 bases, and 10 bases lay in between. Germline V lookup: CDR1 MGHRA, CDR2 YSYEKL.

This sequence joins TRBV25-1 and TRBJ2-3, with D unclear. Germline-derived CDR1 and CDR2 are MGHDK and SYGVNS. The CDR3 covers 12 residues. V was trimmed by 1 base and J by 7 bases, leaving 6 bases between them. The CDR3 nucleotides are TGTGCCAGCAGTGAATCTGGGTATACGCAGTATTTT. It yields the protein CASSESGYTQYF.

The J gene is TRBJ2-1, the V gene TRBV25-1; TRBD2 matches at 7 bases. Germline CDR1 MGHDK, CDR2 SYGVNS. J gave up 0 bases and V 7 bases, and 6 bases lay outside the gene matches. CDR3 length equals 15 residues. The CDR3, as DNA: TGTGCCAGCACCGAATGGGGGGGCTCCTACAATGAGCAGTTCTTC. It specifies CASTEWGGSYNEQFF. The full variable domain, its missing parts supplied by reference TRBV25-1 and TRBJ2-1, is EADIYQTPRYLVIGTGKKITLECSQTMGHDKMYWYQQDPGMELHLIHYSYGVNSTEKGDLSSESTVSRIRTEHFPLTLESARPSHTSQYLCASTEWGGSYNEQFFGPGTRLTVL.

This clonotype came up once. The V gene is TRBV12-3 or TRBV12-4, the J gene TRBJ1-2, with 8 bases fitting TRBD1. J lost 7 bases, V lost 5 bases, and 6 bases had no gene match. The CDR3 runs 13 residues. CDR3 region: CASSPPGGLGYTF. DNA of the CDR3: TGTGCCAGCAGTCCTCCAGGGGGCCTTGGCTACACCTTC.

The CDR3 reads CASSFQSGRETQYF. In DNA, the CDR3 is TGTGCCAGCAGCTTCCAATCGGGACGAGAGACCCAGTACTTC. The rearrangement joins TRBV7-6 to TRBJ2-5; the D gene could be TRBD1 or TRBD2 (5 bases each). Between the trimmed V and J ends, which lost 3 bases and 4 bases, there was a span of 12 bases. Germline V CDR1 and CDR2: SGHVS, FNYEAQ. CDR3 length: 14 amino acids.

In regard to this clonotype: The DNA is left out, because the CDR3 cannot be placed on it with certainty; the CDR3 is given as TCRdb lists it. CDR3 residues: CSVGTGAGTF. This chain links TRBV29-1 with TRBJ1-2; TRBD1 is taken as the D call from the table, unchecked against the DNA. Counting both end residues, the CDR3 totals 10 amino acids. CDR1 and CDR2 (germline): SQVTM, ANQGSEA.

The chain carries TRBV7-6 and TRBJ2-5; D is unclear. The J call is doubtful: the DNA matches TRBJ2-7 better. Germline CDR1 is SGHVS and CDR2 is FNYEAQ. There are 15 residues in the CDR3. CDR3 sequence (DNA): TGTGCCAGCAGCCCGAGGCCCCTCAACAACGGCGAGCAGTACTTC. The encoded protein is CASSPRPLNNGEQYF.

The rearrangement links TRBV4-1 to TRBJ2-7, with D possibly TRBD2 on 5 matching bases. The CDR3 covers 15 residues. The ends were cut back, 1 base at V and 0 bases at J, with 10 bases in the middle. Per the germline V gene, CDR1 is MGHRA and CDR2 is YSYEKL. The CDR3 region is CASSQASTGSYEQYF. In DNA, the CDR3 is TGCGCCAGCAGCCAAGCTAGCACCGGCTCCTACGAGCAGTACTTC.

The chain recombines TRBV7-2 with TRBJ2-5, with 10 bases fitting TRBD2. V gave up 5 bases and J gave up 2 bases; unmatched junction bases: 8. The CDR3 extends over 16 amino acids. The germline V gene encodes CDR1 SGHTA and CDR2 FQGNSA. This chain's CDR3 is CASSPRLAGKQETQYF. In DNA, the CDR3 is TGTGCCAGCAGCCCCCGACTAGCGGGCAAACAAGAGACCCAGTACTTC.

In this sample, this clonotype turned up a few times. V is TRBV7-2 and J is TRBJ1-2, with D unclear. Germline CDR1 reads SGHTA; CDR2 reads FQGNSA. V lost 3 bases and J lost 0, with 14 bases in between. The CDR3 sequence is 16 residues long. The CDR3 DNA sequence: TGTGCCAGCAGCTTGATGCCTGTCTTATCTAACTATGGCTACACCTTC. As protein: CASSLMPVLSNYGYTF.

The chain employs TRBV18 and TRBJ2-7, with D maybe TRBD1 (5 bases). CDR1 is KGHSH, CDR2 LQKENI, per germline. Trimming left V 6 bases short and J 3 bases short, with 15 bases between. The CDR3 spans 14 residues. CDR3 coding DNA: TGTGCCAGCTCCCCAGGGATTCCCAGCTACGAGCAGTACTTC. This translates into CASSPGIPSYEQYF.

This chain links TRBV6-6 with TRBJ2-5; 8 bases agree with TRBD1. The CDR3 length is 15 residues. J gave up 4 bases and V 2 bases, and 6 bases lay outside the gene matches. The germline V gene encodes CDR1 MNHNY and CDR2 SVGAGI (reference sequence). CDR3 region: CASSYGQGAGETQYF. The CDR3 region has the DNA TGTGCCAGCAGTTACGGGCAGGGGGCCGGAGAGACCCAGTACTTC.

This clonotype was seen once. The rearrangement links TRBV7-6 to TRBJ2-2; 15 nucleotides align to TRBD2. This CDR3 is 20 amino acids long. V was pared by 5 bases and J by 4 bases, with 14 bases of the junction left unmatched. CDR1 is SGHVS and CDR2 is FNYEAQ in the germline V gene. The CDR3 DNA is TGTGCCAGCAGCCCGCGGACTAGCGGGGGGGCCGTGCTCGGCACCGGGGAGCTGTTTTTT. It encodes CASSPRTSGGAVLGTGELFF.

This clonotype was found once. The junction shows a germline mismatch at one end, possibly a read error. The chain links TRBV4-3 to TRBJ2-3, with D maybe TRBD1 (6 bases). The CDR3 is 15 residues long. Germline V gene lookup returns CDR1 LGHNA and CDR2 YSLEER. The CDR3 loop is CASGQEDSFTDTQYF. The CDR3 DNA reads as TGCGCCAGCGGCCAAGAGGACAGTTTCACAGATACGCAGTATTTT.

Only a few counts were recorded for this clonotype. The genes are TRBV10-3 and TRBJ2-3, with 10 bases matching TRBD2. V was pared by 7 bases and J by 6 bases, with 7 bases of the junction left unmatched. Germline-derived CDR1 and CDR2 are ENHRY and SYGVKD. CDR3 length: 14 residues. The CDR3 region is CAITQRGGTDTQYF. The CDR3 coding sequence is TGTGCCATCACTCAGCGGGGGGGGACGGATACGCAGTATTTT.

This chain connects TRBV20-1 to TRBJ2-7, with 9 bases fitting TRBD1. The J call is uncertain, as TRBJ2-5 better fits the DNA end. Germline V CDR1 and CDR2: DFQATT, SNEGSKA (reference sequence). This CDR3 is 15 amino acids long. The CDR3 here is CSARAGQGWKETQYF. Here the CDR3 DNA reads TGCAGTGCTAGAGCAGGACAGGGGTGGAAAGAGACCCAGTACTTC.

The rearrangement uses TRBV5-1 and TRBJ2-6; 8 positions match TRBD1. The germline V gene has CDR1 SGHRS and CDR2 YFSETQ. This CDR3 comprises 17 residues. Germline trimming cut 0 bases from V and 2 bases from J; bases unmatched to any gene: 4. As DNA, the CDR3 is TGCGCCAGCAGCTTGGGACAGGGGTTTCCTGGGGCCAACGTCCTGACTTTC. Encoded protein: CASSLGQGFPGANVLTF.

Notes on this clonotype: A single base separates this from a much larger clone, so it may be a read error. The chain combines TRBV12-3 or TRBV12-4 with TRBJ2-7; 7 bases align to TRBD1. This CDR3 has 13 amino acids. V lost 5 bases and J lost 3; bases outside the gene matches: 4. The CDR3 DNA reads TGTGCCAGCAGTACCGGGACAGACTACGAGCAGTACTTC. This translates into CASSTGTDYEQYF.

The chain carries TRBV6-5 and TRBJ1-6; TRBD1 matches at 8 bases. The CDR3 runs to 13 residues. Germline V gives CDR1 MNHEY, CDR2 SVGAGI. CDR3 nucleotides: TGTGTATACAGGGACAGGCATAATTCACCCCTCCACTTT. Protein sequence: CVYRDRHNSPLHF.

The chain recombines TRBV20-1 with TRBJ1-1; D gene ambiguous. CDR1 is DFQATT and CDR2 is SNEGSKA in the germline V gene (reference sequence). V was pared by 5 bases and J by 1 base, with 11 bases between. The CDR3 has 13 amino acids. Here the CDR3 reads CSASAHSNTEAFF. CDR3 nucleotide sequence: TGCAGTGCTTCCGCGCACTCGAACACTGAAGCTTTCTTT.

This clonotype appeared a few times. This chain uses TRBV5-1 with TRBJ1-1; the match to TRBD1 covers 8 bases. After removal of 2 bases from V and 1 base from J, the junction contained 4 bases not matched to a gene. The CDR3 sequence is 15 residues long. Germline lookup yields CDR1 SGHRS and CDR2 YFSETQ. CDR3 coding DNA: TGCGCCAGCAGCTTAAGGACAGGGAAGAACACTGAAGCTTTCTTT. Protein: CASSLRTGKNTEAFF.

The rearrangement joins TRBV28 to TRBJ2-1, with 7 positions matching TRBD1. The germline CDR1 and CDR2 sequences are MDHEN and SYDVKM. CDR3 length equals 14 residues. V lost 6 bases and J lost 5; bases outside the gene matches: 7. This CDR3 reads CASRRQGLNNEQFF. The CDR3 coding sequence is TGTGCCAGCAGGAGACAGGGCCTAAACAATGAGCAGTTCTTC.

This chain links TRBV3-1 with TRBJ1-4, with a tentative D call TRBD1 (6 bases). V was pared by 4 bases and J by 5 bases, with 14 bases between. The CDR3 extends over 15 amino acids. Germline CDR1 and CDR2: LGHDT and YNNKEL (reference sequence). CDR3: CASSRRTAYNEKLFF. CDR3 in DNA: TGTGCCAGCAGCCGTCGGACAGCATACAATGAAAAACTGTTTTTT. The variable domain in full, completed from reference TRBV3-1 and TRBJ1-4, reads DTAVSQTPKYLVTQMGNDKSIKCEQNLGHDTMYWYKQDSKKFLKIMFSYNNKELIINETVPNRFSPKSPDKAHLNLHINSLELGDSAVYFCASSRRTAYNEKLFFGSGTQLSVL.